The present T cell receptor beta chain was sequenced within a study of beta chain features in type 1 diabetes (dated by TCRdb to the late 2010s). Notes on the research overall: No differences in mean age, gender distribution, total cell number or subset yield were found between patients and healthy donors. A total of approximately 110,000,000 sorted cells were examined across all samples, and a strong correlation was observed between cell number per subset and RNA yield. In the study, TCRB repertoires of sorted circulating CD4+ T cell subsets from recently diagnosed type 1 diabetes patients were compared with those of matched healthy donors. Whereas all 30 or so donors provided naive and central memory subsets, regulatory and stem cell-like memory subsets were isolated from just 8 patients and roughly eight healthy donors. The study at large found these results: Shorter templates might have been favored by PCR, but patient and control samples were amplified and corrected together, so both groups would have been affected equally by any skew. Because cDNA was sequenced instead of genomic DNA, activated cells with high expression could be over-represented, although the groups did not differ in activation or CD3 levels. Only small numbers of individuals were included in the HLA sub-analyses, which left unresolved whether HLA type had any influence on TCRB rearrangement. Naive, central memory and regulatory TCRB repertoires appeared to be more similar among patients than among healthy donors. A moderate but significant shortening of TCRB CDR3 length was observed in type 1 diabetes patients in all four CD4+ subsets. Fewer insertions and more nucleotide deletions at VDJ recombination sites were observed in patients with type 1 diabetes, implying thymic rearrangement abnormalities.

Taken from cysteine to phenylalanine, the CDR3 has 15 residues. Only CDR3 DNA remains: 45 bases, in frame from the first base. V loses 6 bases, J loses 0 bases, and the germline ends lie 12 bases apart. The germline V gene gives CDR1 as MNHEY and CDR2 as SVGAGI. All of the isolated RNA was reverse transcribed with the High Capacity cDNA Reverse Transcription Kit, so expressed TCRB transcripts were sequenced. Deep immunoSEQ sequencing was performed on naive, central memory and regulatory T cell samples, with an average of around 3.5 million total reads per sample. Sorted cells were lysed in RLT buffer, and RNA was extracted using DNase-treated RNeasy Micro or Mini kits according to cell number. To prevent cross-contamination, each cell subset was processed individually, whereas patient and healthy donor samples were processed jointly. The immunoSEQ multiplex PCR was used to amplify TCRB sequences from cDNA, generating 87-bp fragments that spanned the CDR3 region. Amplicons were sequenced on the Illumina HiSeq platform. In the authors' own workflow: Synthetic template baselines were used to correct PCR bias computationally, reads within Hamming distance 2 were collapsed together, and singletons that could not be merged were discarded. By aligning reads against IMGT, V, D and J genes, CDR3 length, and insertions or deletions at six rearrangement sites were assigned. Within each subset, clonotype counts were normalized to the number of sorted cells before true diversity and Gini coefficients were calculated with the tcR R package. Repertoire sharing was quantified using the overlap coefficient calculated on TCRB nucleotide sequences. Out-of-frame TCRB sequences from naive cells were analyzed as a proxy for the pre-selection repertoire. In its TCRdb copy, this immuneACCESS table keeps in-frame sequences only and misses some clones. Where compared with another copy, unresolved V genes explain less than half of these, and the others have no known cause. That table furnishes V, J and clone size, whereas the DNA furnished D and trimming. The sample table shows approximately 600,000 clones, and around 12% are seen once. Jointly, the top ten make up more than 0.095% of the sample.

Each donor gave one peripheral blood draw, averaging about 100 mL, which was collected into heparinised tubes. A BD FACSAria II was used to sort naive, central memory, regulatory and stem cell-like memory CD4+ T cells with a panel that included CD45RO, CCR7, CD25, CD127, CD95 and CD27. Purity was above 98% for every sorted population. Right away, PBMCs were isolated by Lymphoprep density gradient centrifugation and were stained directly, with no culture step. So that batch effects would be minimized, each experiment stained and sorted samples in pairs, pairing one healthy donor with one patient. As regards this clone: This receptor's antigen is unknown. No base quality values were provided; no much bigger clone lies one nucleotide off.

The receptor was derived from a man aged 30 to 39 with type 1 diabetes. The chain is assembled from TRBV6-5 and TRBJ1-5, with no D gene named confidently. The specimen sequenced was naive CD4+ T cells from blood. The cell subset or site label here, explained by the study, means: true naive CD4+ T cells. Here the CDR3 is given as CASSQGRASNQPQHF. The sequenced DNA is TGTGCCAGCAGCCAAGGGAGGGCTAGCAATCAGCCCCAGCATTTT.